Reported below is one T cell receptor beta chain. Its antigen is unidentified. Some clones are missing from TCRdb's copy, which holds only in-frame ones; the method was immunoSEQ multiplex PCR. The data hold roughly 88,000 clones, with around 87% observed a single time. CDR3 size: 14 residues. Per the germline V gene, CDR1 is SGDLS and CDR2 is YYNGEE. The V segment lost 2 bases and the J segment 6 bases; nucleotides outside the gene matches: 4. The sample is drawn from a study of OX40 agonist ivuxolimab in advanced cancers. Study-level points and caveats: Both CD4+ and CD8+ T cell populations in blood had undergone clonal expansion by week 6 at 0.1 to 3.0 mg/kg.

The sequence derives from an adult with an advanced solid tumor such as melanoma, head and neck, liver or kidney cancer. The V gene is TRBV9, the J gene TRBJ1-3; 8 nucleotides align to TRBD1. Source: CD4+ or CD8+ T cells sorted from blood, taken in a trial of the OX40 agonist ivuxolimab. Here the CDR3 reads CASSVSQGVNTIYF. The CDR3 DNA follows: TGTGCCAGCAGCGTTTCACAGGGGGTAAACACCATATATTTT.